This TCR beta chain was sequenced for a study of pediatric ulcerative colitis. Sequencing used immunoSEQ multiplex PCR; TCRdb keeps in-frame clones, though not all of them. The repertoire consists of 30,000 to 45,000 clones, with roughly 80% occurring once and the leading ten covering 20% to 25%. This CDR3 has 12 residues. CDR1 and CDR2 from the germline V gene are SNHLY and FYNNEI. Trimming cost V 7 bases and J 5 bases, with 11 bases left between them. The origin of this receptor is a girl aged 10 to 17 with moderate ulcerative colitis. The sample consisted of blood. The chain carries TRBV2 and TRBJ2-5; the D gene is possibly TRBD1 (5 bases). CDR3 protein: CASIRDGETQYF. The CDR3 bases are TGTGCCAGCATCAGGGATGGGGAGACCCAGTACTTC.